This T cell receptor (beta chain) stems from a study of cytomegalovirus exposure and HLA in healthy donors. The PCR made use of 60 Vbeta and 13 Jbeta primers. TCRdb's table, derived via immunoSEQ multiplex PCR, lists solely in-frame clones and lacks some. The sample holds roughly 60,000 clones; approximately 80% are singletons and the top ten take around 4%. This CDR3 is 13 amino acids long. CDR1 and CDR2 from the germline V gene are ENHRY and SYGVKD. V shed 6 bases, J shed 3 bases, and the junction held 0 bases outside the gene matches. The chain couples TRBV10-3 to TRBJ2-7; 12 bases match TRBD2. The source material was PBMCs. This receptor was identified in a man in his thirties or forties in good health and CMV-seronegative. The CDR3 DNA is TGTGCCATCAGACTAGCGGGGGGCTACGAGCAGTACTTC. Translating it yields CAIRLAGGYEQYF.